This T cell receptor (beta chain) derives from a study of cytomegalovirus exposure and HLA in healthy donors. Some clones are missing from TCRdb's copy, which holds only in-frame ones; the method was immunoSEQ multiplex PCR. The table records about 200,000 clones, roughly 83% of them present only once. The donors were members of the approximately 120-subject validation cohort (separate from the approximately 670-subject first cohort). The CDR3 is 14 residues long. The trim removed 3 bases at V and 8 bases at J, leaving 5 bases unmatched. Germline V gene sequence: CDR1 SGHVS, CDR2 FNYEAQ. General study results and limits: TCR sequences were mostly rare, though some public TCRs occurred in many donors. High sensitivity and specificity were reportedly achieved when the classifier diagnosed cytomegalovirus status. The authors listed approximately 150 TCR beta chains as cytomegalovirus-associated.

In the case of this clone: Its matching antigen is unknown.

The chain recombines TRBV7-6 with TRBJ2-2; 8 nucleotides agree with TRBD2. Material: PBMCs. This clonotype was obtained from a woman aged 18 to 35 in good health and CMV-seronegative. The CDR3, as DNA: TGTGCCAGCAGCTTCAAGCGGGAGACTGGGGAGCTGTTTTTT. Translating it yields CASSFKRETGELFF.